Presented here are 32 T cell receptor beta chains from one specimen sequenced in a study of regulatory T cells in long-lasting Graves disease. According to the study, TCR beta libraries were built with iRepertoire HTBI primers and CDR3-region Arm-PCR. MiXCR was run by TCRdb on the multiplex PCR reads, yielding one entry per CDR3 protein. The sample holds hundreds of thousands of distinct CDR3 sequences; roughly 16% are singletons and the top ten take 15% to 20%. Time point reported: newly diagnosed GD, antithyroid drugs for less than 3 months. The TCR library was made from RNA that had been extracted from PBMCs in TRIzol. These data also featured in a second study, about T cells in Graves' hyperthyroidism and ophthalmopathy.

Sequencing used peripheral blood mononuclear cells (PBMCs), obtained at new diagnosis, from a patient treated with antithyroid drugs. The origin of the receptors is a woman in her thirties with Graves disease.

Comment on this clonotype: It differs at one base from a far larger clone, so likely a read error. V and J are TRBV11-3 and TRBJ2-2; D not certain. This CDR3 contains 15 residues. Germline V lookup: CDR1 SGHNT, CDR2 YENEEA. The CDR3 protein is CASNLGSKNTGELFF. In nucleotides, the CDR3 is TGTGCCAGCAACTTAGGTTCCAAGAACACCGGGGAGCTGTTTTTT. Full variable domain (rest looked up from reference TRBV11-3 and TRBJ2-2): EAGVVQSPRYKIIEKKQPVAFWCNPISGHNTLYWYLQNLGQGPELLIRYENEEAVDDSQLPKDRFSAERLKGVDSTLKIQPAELGDSAVYLCASNLGSKNTGELFFGEGSRLTVL.

The sample holds many counts of this clonotype. This chain links TRBV2 with TRBJ1-4, with D unresolved. This CDR3 has 13 residues. The V and J ends lost 6 bases and 3 bases respectively, with 8 bases between them. Germline-derived CDR1 and CDR2 are SNHLY and FYNNEI. DNA for the CDR3: TGTGCCAGCAGAAAGGGTCCTAATGAAAAACTGTTTTTT. Encoded protein: CASRKGPNEKLFF.

The rearrangement links TRBV15 to TRBJ2-7; D call uncertain. Germline lookup yields CDR1 LNHNV and CDR2 YYDKDF (reference sequence). V lost 1 base and J 4 bases, leaving 26 bases between the germline ends. The length of the CDR3 is 19 residues. This chain's CDR3 is CATSRARGQARPLNYEQYF. In DNA, the CDR3 is TGTGCCACCAGCAGAGCCCGCGGTCAGGCAAGACCGCTAAATTACGAGCAGTACTTC. Combining the CDR3 with reference TRBV15 and TRBJ2-7 gives the whole variable domain DAMVIQNPRYQVTQFGKPVTLSCSQTLNHNVMYWYQQKSSQAPKLLFHYYDKDFNNEADTPDNFQSRRPNTSFCFLDIRSPGLGDTAMYLCATSRARGQARPLNYEQYFGPGTRLTVT.

This clonotype was picked up many times. The J gene is TRBJ2-5, the V gene TRBV28; 12 bases line up with TRBD2. Trimming removed 8 bases from V and 4 bases from J; junction bases left unmatched: 5. The CDR3 length is 14 residues. Germline-derived CDR1 and CDR2 are MDHEN and SYDVKM. CDR3 in DNA: TGTGCCAGCTGGACTAGCGGGATCGGAGAGACCCAGTACTTC. It codes for CASWTSGIGETQYF.

This clonotype was seen at least ten times. The rearrangement links TRBV28 to TRBJ1-2; 9 positions agree with TRBD1. After removal of 8 bases from V and 0 bases from J, the junction contained 7 bases not matched to a gene. Germline CDR1 MDHEN, CDR2 SYDVKM. This CDR3 contains 15 residues. The CDR3 sequence is CASAGQGAANYGYTF. CDR3 nucleotide sequence: TGTGCCAGCGCGGGACAGGGTGCGGCTAACTATGGCTACACCTTC.

The V call is TRBV9, the J call TRBJ2-3; possible D gene TRBD2, 6 bases. Trimming took off 4 bases at V and 4 bases at J, with 16 bases between the two ends. The CDR3 contains 15 residues. Per the germline V gene, CDR1 is SGDLS and CDR2 is YYNGEE. CDR3: CASSPRLVLPDTQYF. The DNA for the CDR3 is TGTGCCAGCAGCCCGCGACTAGTTTTGCCAGATACGCAGTATTTT.

This clonotype was recorded at least ten times. This chain links TRBV28 with TRBJ2-7, with TRBD1 as a possible D gene (6 bases). The CDR3 runs 15 residues. Germline assignment: CDR1 MDHEN and CDR2 SYDVKM. The V gene lost 5 bases and the J gene lost 4 bases, with 18 bases spanning the gap. CDR3 sequence reads: CASSGWDTGRYEQYF. DNA for the CDR3: TGTGCCAGCAGTGGATGGGACACGGGAAGGTACGAGCAGTACTTC.

About this clonotype: It may be a read error: a sequence one base away is much more abundant. This rearrangement joins TRBV6-1 to TRBJ2-7; D is possibly TRBD1 or TRBD2 (6 bases each). Per the germline V gene, CDR1 is MNHNS and CDR2 is SASEGT. The V end lost 8 bases, the J end lost 0 bases, and 17 bases lay between the germline ends. This CDR3 spans 15 amino acids. The CDR3 sequence is CASGAWGADSYEQYF. CDR3 DNA: TGTGCCAGCGGTGCTTGGGGGGCCGACTCCTACGAGCAGTACTTC.

The rearrangement uses TRBV20-1 and TRBJ2-3, with a tentative D call TRBD2 (6 bases). Per germline, CDR1 DFQATT and CDR2 SNEGSKA (reference sequence). The CDR3 is 15 residues long. This chain's CDR3 is CGNRNRDFITDTQYF. DNA for the CDR3: TGCGGAAATCGAAACCGGGACTTCATCACAGATACGCAGTATTTT.

There are many counts of this clonotype. The chain is built from TRBV28 and TRBJ1-4; TRBD1 matches 12 bases. The V segment lost 6 bases and the J segment 8 bases; nucleotides outside the gene matches: 4. The CDR3 covers 14 residues. CDR1 and CDR2 from the germline V gene are MDHEN and SYDVKM. CDR3 region: CASRPGTGGEKLFF. The CDR3 coding sequence is TGTGCCAGCAGACCCGGGACAGGGGGCGAAAAACTGTTTTTT.

The chain couples TRBV5-4 to TRBJ2-2, with 9 bases that match TRBD2. The CDR3 is 20 residues long. The V and J ends lost 0 bases and 2 bases, in that order; junction bases with no gene match: 14. Germline values: CDR1 SGHNT, CDR2 YYREEE (reference sequence). CDR3 in DNA: TGTGCCAGCAGCTTGGGGGGCCTACTAGCGGGCGTGGGAAACACCGGGGAGCTGTTTTTT. Protein product: CASSLGGLLAGVGNTGELFF.

This clonotype was detected many times. CDR3 coding DNA: TGCAGTGCTAGAGATTTACAGGCAGTGCAGCCCCAGCATTTT. Its protein product is CSARDLQAVQPQHF. V gene TRBV20-1 combines with J gene TRBJ1-5, with D tentatively TRBD1 (5 bases). The germline V gene has CDR1 DFQATT and CDR2 SNEGSKA (reference sequence). The CDR3 spans 14 residues. V lost 0 bases and J 7 bases, leaving 13 bases between the germline ends.

J is TRBJ2-5 and V is TRBV11-2; D remains unclear. V was trimmed by 2 bases and J by 4 bases, leaving 8 bases between them. CDR1 SGHAT and CDR2 FQNNGV come from the germline V gene. The CDR3 totals 13 residues. CDR3 coding DNA: TGTGCCAGCAGCTTAAGTGAAGTAGAGACCCAGTACTTC. Amino acid sequence: CASSLSEVETQYF.

This clonotype has just a few counts. This chain's CDR3 is CSARVIGGTSPLHF. The CDR3 DNA sequence: TGCAGTGCTAGAGTTATAGGGGGGACTTCACCCCTCCACTTT. This chain links TRBV20-1 with TRBJ1-6, with D maybe TRBD1 (6 bases). CDR1 and CDR2 from the germline V gene are DFQATT and SNEGSKA (reference sequence). This CDR3 has 14 amino acids. V was shortened by 1 base and J by 9 bases, with 13 bases between the two germline ends.

This clonotype has a handful of counts. The V and J genes are TRBV28 and TRBJ2-1, with 11 bases lining up with TRBD2. Germline assignment: CDR1 MDHEN and CDR2 SYDVKM. The CDR3 length is 14 residues. The DNA for the CDR3 is TGTGCGGTTATAGCGGGAGGGCCCTCGAATGAGCAGTTCTTC. This gives the protein CAVIAGGPSNEQFF. Combining the CDR3 with reference TRBV28 and TRBJ2-1 gives the whole variable domain DVKVTQSSRYLVKRTGEKVFLECVQDMDHENMFWYRQDPGLGLRLIYFSYDVKMKEKGDIPEGYSVSREKKERFSLILESASTNQTSMYLCAVIAGGPSNEQFFGPGTRLTVL.

This clonotype was seen at least ten times. The chain links TRBV3-1 to TRBJ1-1; TRBD1 is a possible D gene (5 bases). Germline V lookup: CDR1 LGHDT, CDR2 YNNKEL (reference sequence). V shed 1 base and J shed 10 bases, with 10 bases lying between them. CDR3 length: 12 residues. Here the CDR3 reads CASSQGTGGAFF. CDR3 nucleotides: TGTGCCAGCAGCCAAGGCACAGGAGGAGCTTTCTTT. Supplemented by reference TRBV3-1 and TRBJ1-1, the full variable domain reads DTAVSQTPKYLVTQMGNDKSIKCEQNLGHDTMYWYKQDSKKFLKIMFSYNNKELIINETVPNRFSPKSPDKAHLNLHINSLELGDSAVYFCASSQGTGGAFFGQGTRLTVV.

The V call is TRBV20-1, the J call TRBJ2-1; a weak D match, TRBD2 (6 bases). This CDR3 is 15 amino acids long. Germline V lookup: CDR1 DFQATT, CDR2 SNEGSKA (reference sequence). Between the trimmed V and J ends, which lost 0 bases and 9 bases, there was a span of 18 bases. The CDR3 DNA sequence: TGCAGTGCTAGAGACACCGGGACTCCCAGCCCTGAGCAGTTCTTC. Encoded protein: CSARDTGTPSPEQFF.

This clonotype was seen a handful of times. The chain is built from TRBV20-1 and TRBJ2-6, with no clear D. CDR3 length: 16 residues. V gave up 0 bases and J gave up 0 bases, with 9 bases separating them. Germline CDR1 DFQATT, CDR2 SNEGSKA (reference sequence). CDR3 sequence reads: CSARDPAGSGANVLTF. The CDR3 DNA follows: TGCAGTGCTAGAGATCCAGCCGGCTCTGGGGCCAACGTCCTGACTTTC.

The chain employs TRBV19 and TRBJ2-1; 12 positions match TRBD2. CDR1 and CDR2 from the germline V gene are LNHDA and SQIVND (reference sequence). CDR3 length: 15 amino acids. V dropped 11 bases and J dropped 0; count of bases not matched to a gene: 5. The CDR3 reads CAAGTSGLSYNEQFF. CDR3 bases: TGTGCCGCCGGGACTAGCGGGCTCTCCTACAATGAGCAGTTCTTC.

The chain is built from TRBV29-1 and TRBJ2-7; 8 nucleotides agree with TRBD1. J was trimmed by 5 bases and V by 4 bases; bases with no gene match: 16. The CDR3 extends over 16 amino acids. Germline V gene sequence: CDR1 SQVTM, CDR2 ANQGSEA. CDR3 amino acids: CSVVIRVTGALDEQYF. Here the CDR3 DNA reads TGCAGCGTTGTGATTAGAGTGACAGGGGCCCTGGACGAGCAGTACTTC.

This clonotype was recorded many times. The chain is built from TRBV7-2 and TRBJ1-1, with a tentative D call TRBD1 (5 bases). V lost 10 bases to trimming and J lost 0 bases, with 12 bases between them. The germline V gene encodes CDR1 SGHTA and CDR2 FQGNSA. This CDR3 comprises 13 residues. CDR3 bases: TGTGCCACAAAACAGGAGTTGAACACTGAAGCTTTCTTT. The encoded protein is CATKQELNTEAFF.

This clonotype was found a few times. The CDR3 bases are TGCAGTGCTAGCGGGAGGGGTAGCACAGATACGCAGTATTTT. Protein sequence: CSASGRGSTDTQYF. The chain links TRBV20-1 to TRBJ2-3, with TRBD2 matching over 8 bases. This CDR3 region has 14 residues. CDR1 is DFQATT and CDR2 is SNEGSKA in the germline V gene (reference sequence). V was clipped by 3 bases and J by 0 bases; unmatched bases: 2.

This clonotype has a handful of counts. The V call is TRBV24-1, the J call TRBJ2-1; the D is unclear. Germline CDR1 reads KGHDR; CDR2 reads SFDVKD. CDR3 length: 12 amino acids. Trimming removed 7 bases at V and 7 bases at J, with 10 bases between. The CDR3 reads CATSRRVNEQFF. The CDR3 DNA sequence: TGTGCCACCAGCCGTAGAGTAAATGAGCAGTTCTTC.

In the case of this clonotype: The conserved phenylalanine or tryptophan normally closing the CDR3 is absent here, so this likely arose from a read error. The chain recombines TRBV12-3 or TRBV12-4 with TRBJ2-1; D is unresolved. The CDR3 contains 13 residues. The V and J ends lost 3 bases and 6 bases respectively, with 9 bases between them. This CDR3 is CASSFNQINEQFL. The CDR3 bases are TGTGCCAGCAGTTTCAATCAGATCAATGAGCAGTTCCTC.

At least ten counts were recorded for this clonotype. The J gene is TRBJ2-7, the V gene TRBV20-1; D may be TRBD1 or TRBD2 (6 bases each). The germline V gene has CDR1 DFQATT and CDR2 SNEGSKA (reference sequence). Deletions cut 7 bases from V and 2 bases from J, with 12 bases between. This CDR3 region has 12 residues. The CDR3 reads CSGGAETYEQYF. CDR3 bases: TGCAGTGGGGGGGCAGAGACCTACGAGCAGTACTTC.

This clonotype showed up just a few times. The chain has TRBV11-2 and TRBJ2-5; 11 bases fit TRBD2. This CDR3 region has 16 residues. Germline CDR1 SGHAT, CDR2 FQNNGV. After removal of 2 bases from V and 5 bases from J, the junction contained 7 bases not matched to a gene. The CDR3 is CASSLYPSGRLETQYF. In DNA form, the CDR3 reads TGTGCCAGCAGCTTATATCCTAGCGGGAGGCTGGAGACCCAGTACTTC.

The table lists this clonotype with many counts. V is TRBV27 and J is TRBJ2-3; D not resolved. CDR1 and CDR2 (germline): MNHEY, SMNVEV (reference sequence). Trimming took 7 bases from V and 8 from J, leaving 7 bases between them. The CDR3 is 10 amino acids. This CDR3 reads CASNRGTQYF. The CDR3 coding sequence is TGTGCCAGCAATCGAGGTACGCAGTATTTT.

This sequence joins TRBV4-2 and TRBJ2-1; the D is unclear. Trimming took 6 bases from V and 2 from J, leaving 8 bases between them. This CDR3 comprises 13 residues. Germline V gene data show CDR1 as LGHNA and CDR2 as YNFKEQ. The CDR3 nucleotides are TGTGCCAGCAGGTCTCCTACCTACAATGAGCAGTTCTTC. Translating gives CASRSPTYNEQFF.

The gene calls are TRBV30 and TRBJ1-2; D gene ambiguous. V lost 2 bases and J 9 bases, leaving 16 bases between the germline ends. CDR1 and CDR2 (germline): GTSNPN, SVGIG (reference sequence). The CDR3 sequence is 13 residues long. The CDR3 DNA reads TGTGCCTGGAGTATCCAGGCCGGCGGTAGCTACACCTTC. It encodes CAWSIQAGGSYTF.

This clonotype has a handful of counts. The chain combines TRBV5-1 with TRBJ2-6; 8 bases match TRBD1. The trim removed 2 bases at V and 2 bases at J, leaving 18 bases unmatched. In germline, CDR1 is SGHRS, CDR2 YFSETQ. CDR3 length equals 21 residues. CDR3 residues: CASSFTTNRGNYFTGANVLTF. The CDR3 region has the DNA TGCGCCAGCAGCTTCACGACAAACAGGGGGAACTATTTTACTGGGGCCAACGTCCTGACTTTC.

This clonotype has more than one count but fewer than ten. The DNA for the CDR3 is TGTGCCAGTAGTAGCCGGACTAGCGGTCAAGAGACCCAGTACTTC. Translation: CASSSRTSGQETQYF. V and J are TRBV19 and TRBJ2-5; 10 positions agree with TRBD2. This CDR3 has 15 amino acids. Germline assignment: CDR1 LNHDA and CDR2 SQIVND (reference sequence). V lost 4 bases, J lost 2 bases, and 4 bases stayed unmatched.

This clonotype was seen a few times. The chain links TRBV19 to TRBJ1-2; D is undetermined. The CDR3 spans 15 residues. Trimming removed 7 bases at V and 2 bases at J, with 17 bases between. The germline V gene has CDR1 LNHDA and CDR2 SQIVND (reference sequence). CDR3: CASIRQTYSNYGYTF. The CDR3 nucleotides read TGTGCCAGTATTCGGCAGACCTATTCCAACTATGGCTACACCTTC.